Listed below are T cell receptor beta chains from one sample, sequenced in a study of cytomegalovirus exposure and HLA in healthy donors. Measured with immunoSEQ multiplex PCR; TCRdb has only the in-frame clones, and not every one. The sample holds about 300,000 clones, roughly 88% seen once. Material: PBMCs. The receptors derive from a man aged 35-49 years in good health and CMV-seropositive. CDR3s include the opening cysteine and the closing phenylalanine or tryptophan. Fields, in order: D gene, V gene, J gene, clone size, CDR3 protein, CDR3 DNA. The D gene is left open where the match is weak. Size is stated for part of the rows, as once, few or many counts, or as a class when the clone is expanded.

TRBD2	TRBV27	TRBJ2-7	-	CASSSGTSGRGEQYF	TGTGCCAGCAGTTCCGGGACTAGCGGGAGGGGGGAGCAGTACTTC
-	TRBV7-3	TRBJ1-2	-	CASSPDQRGAYGYTF	TGTGCCAGCAGCCCCGACCAGCGGGGTGCCTATGGCTACACCTTC
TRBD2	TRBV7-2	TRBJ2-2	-	CASSLAGTSGAGELFF	TGTGCCAGCAGCTTAGCCGGGACTAGCGGGGCCGGGGAGCTGTTTTTT
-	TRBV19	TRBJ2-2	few	CASSMVSAVGELFF	TGTGCCAGTAGTATGGTTTCGGCGGTCGGGGAGCTGTTTTTT
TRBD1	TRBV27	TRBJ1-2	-	CASSQQGAGSYGYTF	TGTGCCAGCAGCCAACAGGGGGCCGGGAGCTATGGCTACACCTTC
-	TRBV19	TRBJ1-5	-	CASTLSGSNQPQHF	TGTGCCAGTACCCTTTCAGGAAGCAATCAGCCCCAGCATTTT
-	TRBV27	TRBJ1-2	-	CASSAQGLYGYTF	TGTGCCAGCAGTGCCCAGGGGCTCTATGGCTACACCTTC
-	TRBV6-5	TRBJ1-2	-	CASSFDPGNYGYTF	TGTGCCAGCAGTTTCGATCCAGGGAACTATGGCTACACCTTC
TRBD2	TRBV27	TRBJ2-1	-	CASSRVGLAEKNEQFF	TGTGCCAGCAGTAGAGTGGGACTAGCGGAGAAAAATGAGCAGTTCTTC
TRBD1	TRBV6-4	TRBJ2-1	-	CASSAQGATYNEQFF	TGTGCCAGCAGTGCCCAGGGGGCTACCTACAATGAGCAGTTCTTC
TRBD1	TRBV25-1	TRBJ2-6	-	CASSVSQGGGANVLTF	TGTGCCAGCAGTGTTTCACAGGGGGGTGGGGCCAACGTCCTGACTTTC
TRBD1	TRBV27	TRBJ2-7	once	CASSPRTGSTYEQYF	TGTGCCAGCAGTCCCCGGACAGGGTCTACCTACGAGCAGTACTTC
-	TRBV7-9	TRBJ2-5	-	CASSLSAEGGETQYF	TGTGCCAGCAGCTTGTCTGCGGAGGGGGGGGAGACCCAGTACTTC
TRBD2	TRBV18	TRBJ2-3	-	CASSASSGRVTDTQYF	TGTGCCAGCTCAGCCTCTAGCGGGAGGGTGACAGATACGCAGTATTTT
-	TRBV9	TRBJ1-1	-	CASSGAGHEAFF	TGTGCCAGCAGCGGAGCGGGGCATGAAGCTTTCTTT